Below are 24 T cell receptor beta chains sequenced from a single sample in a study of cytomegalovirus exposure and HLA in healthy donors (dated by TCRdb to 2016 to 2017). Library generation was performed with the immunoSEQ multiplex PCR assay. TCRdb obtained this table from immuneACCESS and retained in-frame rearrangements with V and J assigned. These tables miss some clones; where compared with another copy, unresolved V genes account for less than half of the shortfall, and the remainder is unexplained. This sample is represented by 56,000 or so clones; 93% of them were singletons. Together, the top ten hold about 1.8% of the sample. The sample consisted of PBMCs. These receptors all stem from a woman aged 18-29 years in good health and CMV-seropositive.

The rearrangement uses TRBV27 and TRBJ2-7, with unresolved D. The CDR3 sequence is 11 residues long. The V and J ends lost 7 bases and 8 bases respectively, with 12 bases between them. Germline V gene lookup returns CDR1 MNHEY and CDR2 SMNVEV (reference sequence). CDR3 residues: CASKRGPKQYF. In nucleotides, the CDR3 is TGTGCCAGCAAGCGAGGCCCCAAGCAGTACTTC.

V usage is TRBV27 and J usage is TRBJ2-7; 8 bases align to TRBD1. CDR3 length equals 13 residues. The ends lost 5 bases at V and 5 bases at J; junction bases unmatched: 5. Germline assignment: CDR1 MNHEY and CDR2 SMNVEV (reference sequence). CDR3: CASSIGQGDEQYF. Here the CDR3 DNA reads TGTGCCAGCAGTATAGGACAGGGTGACGAGCAGTACTTC.

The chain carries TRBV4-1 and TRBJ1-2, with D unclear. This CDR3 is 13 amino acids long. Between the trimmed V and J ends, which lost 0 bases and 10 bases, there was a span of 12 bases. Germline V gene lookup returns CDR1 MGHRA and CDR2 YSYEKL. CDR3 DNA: TGCGCCAGCAGCCAAGAGGGCAGGATAGACTACACCTTC. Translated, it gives CASSQEGRIDYTF.

The CDR3 nucleotides are TGTGCCAGCTCGGCAGGGCCCAAAGAGACCCAGTACTTC. Its protein product is CASSAGPKETQYF. J is TRBJ2-5 and V is TRBV18; D might be TRBD1 (5 bases). This CDR3 contains 13 residues. V dropped 6 bases and J dropped 3 bases, with 11 bases sitting between them. Germline V gives CDR1 KGHSH, CDR2 LQKENI.

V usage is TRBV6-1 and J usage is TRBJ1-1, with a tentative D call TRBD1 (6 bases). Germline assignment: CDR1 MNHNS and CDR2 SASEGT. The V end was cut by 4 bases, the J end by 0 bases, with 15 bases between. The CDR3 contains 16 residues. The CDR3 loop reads CASSARLGAVNTEAFF. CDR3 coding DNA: TGTGCCAGCAGTGCCCGGTTGGGGGCAGTGAACACTGAAGCTTTCTTT.

Here the CDR3 reads CASSISTPEKLFF. CDR3 DNA: TGTGCCAGTAGTATCTCCACACCCGAAAAACTGTTTTTT. The chain combines TRBV19 with TRBJ1-4; D unclear. The CDR3 covers 13 residues. The V gene lost 3 bases and the J gene lost 8 bases, with 10 bases spanning the gap. Germline lookup yields CDR1 LNHDA and CDR2 SQIVND (reference sequence).

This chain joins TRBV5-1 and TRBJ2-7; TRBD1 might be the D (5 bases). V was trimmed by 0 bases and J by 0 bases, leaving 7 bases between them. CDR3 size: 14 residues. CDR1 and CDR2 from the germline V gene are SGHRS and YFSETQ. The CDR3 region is CASSLGQSSYEQYF. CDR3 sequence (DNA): TGCGCCAGCAGCTTGGGACAGAGCTCCTACGAGCAGTACTTC. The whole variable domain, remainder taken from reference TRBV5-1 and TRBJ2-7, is KAGVTQTPRYLIKTRGQQVTLSCSPISGHRSVSWYQQTPGQGLQFLFEYFSETQRNKGNFPGRFSGRQFSNSRSEMNVSTLELGDSALYLCASSLGQSSYEQYFGPGTRLTVT.

Written as DNA, the CDR3 is TGCGCCAGCAGCTTGGGCGGTGCAGGGGGCGGAGAGACCCAGTACTTC. Encoded protein: CASSLGGAGGGETQYF. The chain recombines TRBV5-1 with TRBJ2-5; 8 positions agree with TRBD1. The germline CDR1 and CDR2 sequences are SGHRS and YFSETQ. The CDR3 spans 16 residues. V lost 0 bases, J lost 4 bases, and 8 bases stayed unmatched.

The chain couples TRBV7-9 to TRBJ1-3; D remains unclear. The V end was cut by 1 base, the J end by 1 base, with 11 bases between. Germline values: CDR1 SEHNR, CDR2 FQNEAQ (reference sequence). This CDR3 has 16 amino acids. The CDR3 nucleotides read TGTGCCAGCAGCTTAGTAGACTTTCCATCTGGAAACACCATATATTTT. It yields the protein CASSLVDFPSGNTIYF.

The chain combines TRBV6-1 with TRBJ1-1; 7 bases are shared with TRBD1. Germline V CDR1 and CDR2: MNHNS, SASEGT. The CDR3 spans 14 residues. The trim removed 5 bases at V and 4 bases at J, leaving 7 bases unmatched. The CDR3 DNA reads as TGTGCCAGCAGTAATAACAGGGGCGGCACTGAAGCTTTCTTT. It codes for CASSNNRGGTEAFF.

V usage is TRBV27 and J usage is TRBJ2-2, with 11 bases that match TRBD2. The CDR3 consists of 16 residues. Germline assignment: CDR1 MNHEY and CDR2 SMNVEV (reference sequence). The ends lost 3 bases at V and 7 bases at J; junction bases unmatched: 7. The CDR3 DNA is TGTGCCAGCAGTTTTTTAGCGGGGGGGCTCGGCGGGGAGCTGTTTTTT. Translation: CASSFLAGGLGGELFF.

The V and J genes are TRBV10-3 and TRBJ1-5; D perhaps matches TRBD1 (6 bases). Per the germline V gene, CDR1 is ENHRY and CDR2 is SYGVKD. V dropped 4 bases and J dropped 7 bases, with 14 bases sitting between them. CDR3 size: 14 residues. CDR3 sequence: CAISALSGDQPQHF. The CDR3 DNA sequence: TGTGCCATCAGTGCCCTTTCAGGGGACCAGCCCCAGCATTTT.

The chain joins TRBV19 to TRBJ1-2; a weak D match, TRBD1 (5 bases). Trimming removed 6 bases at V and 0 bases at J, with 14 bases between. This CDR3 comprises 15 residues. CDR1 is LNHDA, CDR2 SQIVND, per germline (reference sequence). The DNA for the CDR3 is TGTGCCAGTAGGTCACCAGGGCTATCTAACTATGGCTACACCTTC. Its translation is CASRSPGLSNYGYTF.

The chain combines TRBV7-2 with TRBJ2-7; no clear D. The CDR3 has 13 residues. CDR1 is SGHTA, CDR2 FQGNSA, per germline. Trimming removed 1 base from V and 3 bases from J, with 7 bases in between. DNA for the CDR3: TGTGCCAGCAGCTTAGTTCCCATCTACGAGCAGTACTTC. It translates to CASSLVPIYEQYF.

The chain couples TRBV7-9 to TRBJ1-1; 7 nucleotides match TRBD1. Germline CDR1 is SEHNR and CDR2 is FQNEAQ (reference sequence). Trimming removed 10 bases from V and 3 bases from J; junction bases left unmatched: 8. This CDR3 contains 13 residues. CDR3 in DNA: TGTGCCATCTATGACAGGGAGGACACTGAAGCTTTCTTT. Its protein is CAIYDREDTEAFF.

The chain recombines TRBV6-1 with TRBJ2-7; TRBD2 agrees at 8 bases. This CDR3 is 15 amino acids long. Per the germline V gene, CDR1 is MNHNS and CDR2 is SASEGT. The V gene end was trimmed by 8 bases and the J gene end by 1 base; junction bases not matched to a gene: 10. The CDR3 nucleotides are TGTGCCAGCCGGGAGGGGGAGATACGTTCCTACGAGCAGTACTTC. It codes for CASREGEIRSYEQYF.

The CDR3 sequence: CASRAWVGYEGEAFF. The CDR3 nucleotides read TGTGCCAGTAGGGCGTGGGTGGGGTACGAGGGTGAAGCTTTCTTT. The gene calls are TRBV19 and TRBJ1-1, with D uncertain. With 6 bases removed from V and 7 bases from J, the gap between germline ends came to 21 bases. Germline values: CDR1 LNHDA, CDR2 SQIVND (reference sequence). CDR3 length: 15 residues.

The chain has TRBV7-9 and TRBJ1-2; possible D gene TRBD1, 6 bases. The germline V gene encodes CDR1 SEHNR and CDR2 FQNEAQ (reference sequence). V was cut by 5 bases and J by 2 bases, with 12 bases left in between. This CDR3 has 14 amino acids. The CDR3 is CASSGGGQNYGYTF. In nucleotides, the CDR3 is TGTGCCAGCAGCGGGGGCGGGCAGAACTATGGCTACACCTTC.

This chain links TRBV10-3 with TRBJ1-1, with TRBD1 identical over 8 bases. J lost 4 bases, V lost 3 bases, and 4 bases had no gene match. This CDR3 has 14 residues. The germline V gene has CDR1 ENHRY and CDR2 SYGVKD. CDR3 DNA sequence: TGTGCCATCAGTGATTCCGGACAGGGCACTGAAGCTTTCTTT. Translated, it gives CAISDSGQGTEAFF.

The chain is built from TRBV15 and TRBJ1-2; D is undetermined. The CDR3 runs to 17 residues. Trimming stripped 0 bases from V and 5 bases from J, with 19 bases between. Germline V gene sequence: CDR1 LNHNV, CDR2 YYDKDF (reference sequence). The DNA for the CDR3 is TGTGCCACCAGCAGAGATCGAAGGACGAAGGGAGGATATGGCTACACCTTC. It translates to CATSRDRRTKGGYGYTF.

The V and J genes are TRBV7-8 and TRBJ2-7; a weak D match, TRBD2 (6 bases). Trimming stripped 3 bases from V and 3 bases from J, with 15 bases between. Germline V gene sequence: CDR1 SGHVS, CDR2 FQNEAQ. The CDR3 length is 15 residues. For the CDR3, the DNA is TGTGCCAGCAGCTTCTCGGGGGAATCGGTCTACGAGCAGTACTTC. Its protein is CASSFSGESVYEQYF.

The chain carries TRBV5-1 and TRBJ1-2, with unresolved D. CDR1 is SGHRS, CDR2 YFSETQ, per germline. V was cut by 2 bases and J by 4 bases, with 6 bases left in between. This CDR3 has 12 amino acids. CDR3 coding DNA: TGCGCCAGCAGCTTTCCAGGCTATGGCTACACCTTC. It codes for CASSFPGYGYTF.

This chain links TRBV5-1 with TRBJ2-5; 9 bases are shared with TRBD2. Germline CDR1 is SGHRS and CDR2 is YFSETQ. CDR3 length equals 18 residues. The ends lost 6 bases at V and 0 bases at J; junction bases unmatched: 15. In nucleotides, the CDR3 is TGCGCCAGCAAGGTGGTAGTCGGGACTAGCTTAGACCAAGAGACCCAGTACTTC. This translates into CASKVVVGTSLDQETQYF.

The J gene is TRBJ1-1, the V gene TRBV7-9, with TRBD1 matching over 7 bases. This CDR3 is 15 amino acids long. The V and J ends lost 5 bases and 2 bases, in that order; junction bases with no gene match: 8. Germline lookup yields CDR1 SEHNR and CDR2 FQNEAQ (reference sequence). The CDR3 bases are TGTGCCAGCAGCGGGACAGATGACGCTAACACTGAAGCTTTCTTT. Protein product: CASSGTDDANTEAFF. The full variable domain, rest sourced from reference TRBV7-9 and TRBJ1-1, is DTGVSQNPRHKITKRGQNVTFRCDPISEHNRLYWYRQTLGQGPEFLTYFQNEAQLEKSRLLSDRFSAERPKGSFSTLEIQRTEQGDSAMYLCASSGTDDANTEAFFGQGTRLTVV.